The T cell receptor (beta chain) under discussion was sequenced for a study of blood T cell repertoires in COVID-19. Study at large: T cells, B-cell-depleted T cells, or PBMCs provided the cDNA or gDNA that served as material.

Per the study methods: Estimation of nucleated cell counts relied on the amplification of reference gene primers. TCRdb's copy holds only in-frame clones and misses some; the assay was immunoSEQ multiplex PCR. V, J and clone size were drawn from that table, and D and trimming were deduced from the DNA. The sample has roughly 110,000 clones; about 84% are singletons. This CDR3 region has 16 residues. The V segment lost 0 bases and the J segment 9 bases; nucleotides outside the gene matches: 7. Germline assignment: CDR1 SGDLS and CDR2 YYNGEE. The chain carries TRBV9 and TRBJ2-1; 12 bases map to TRBD2. This TCR derives from a woman aged 55-69 years with acute or convalescent COVID-19. What was sequenced was peripheral blood. This CDR3 reads CASSVGLAGEGAEQFF. The DNA of the CDR3 is TGTGCCAGCAGCGTAGGACTAGCGGGGGAAGGGGCTGAGCAGTTCTTC.